Below, 27 T cell receptor beta chains from the same sample are listed, as sequenced in a study of T cell repertoires in cytomegalovirus infection. TCRdb reprocessed the reads with MiXCR, giving one entry per CDR3 protein. The sample holds under 130,000 distinct CDR3 sequences, approximately 45% seen once. Their target antigens are unknown. This sample comprised CD8+ T cells from cultured PBMCs, obtained from culture after CMV antigen stimulation. The source is a human donor in good health (CMV status not recorded). Some clones in this sample may be carry-over from other donors' samples.

This clonotype was detected ten times or more. The gene calls are TRBV7-9 and TRBJ1-2; 7 nucleotides match TRBD1. The CDR3 contains 13 residues. The germline V gene has CDR1 SEHNR and CDR2 FQNEAQ (reference sequence). Trimming removed 5 bases from V and 5 bases from J; junction bases left unmatched: 5. The CDR3 reads CASSPTGQYGYTF. The CDR3 DNA reads TGTGCCAGCAGCCCAACGGGACAGTATGGCTACACCTTC.

This clonotype was seen many times. The V and J genes are TRBV7-9 and TRBJ1-1; TRBD1 agrees at 8 bases. The germline gives CDR1 SEHNR, CDR2 FQNEAQ (reference sequence). Losses at the gene ends were 0 bases for V and 1 base for J; bases not matched to a gene: 4. The CDR3 has 16 amino acids. DNA for the CDR3: TGTGCCAGCAGCTTAGCTTCCGACAGGGGGAACACTGAAGCTTTCTTT. Amino acids: CASSLASDRGNTEAFF.

This clonotype has just a few counts. The chain's CDR3 is CASSLVTLANEQFF. In nucleotides, the CDR3 is TGTGCCAGCAGCTTAGTAACTTTGGCGAATGAGCAGTTCTTC. The chain joins TRBV7-2 to TRBJ2-1; D is unresolved. This CDR3 is 14 amino acids long. CDR1 and CDR2 (germline): SGHTA, FQGNSA. V gave up 1 base and J gave up 7 bases, with 11 bases separating them.

The chain employs TRBV28 and TRBJ2-3; D perhaps matches TRBD2 (5 bases). V dropped 6 bases and J dropped 3 bases, with 22 bases sitting between them. Germline V gene sequence: CDR1 MDHEN, CDR2 SYDVKM. The CDR3 is 17 amino acids. CDR3 DNA sequence: TGTGCCAGCAGCTCTCTAAGCCTGGCGGAGGTGACAGATACGCAGTATTTT. Its protein product is CASSSLSLAEVTDTQYF.

This clonotype was detected many times. The CDR3 here is CASSRPAVPSSGANVLTF. Written as DNA, the CDR3 is TGTGCCAGCAGCCGACCCGCGGTCCCCAGCTCTGGGGCCAACGTCCTGACTTTC. The V gene is TRBV7-6, the J gene TRBJ2-6; the D is unclear. V was trimmed by 5 bases and J by 0 bases, leaving 17 bases between them. Germline V gene lookup returns CDR1 SGHVS and CDR2 FNYEAQ. The CDR3 runs to 18 residues.

This clonotype appeared a few times. The J gene is TRBJ2-1, the V gene TRBV19, with 9 bases that match TRBD1. There are 14 residues in the CDR3. The J segment lost 4 bases and the V segment lost 6 bases, leaving 4 bases of the junction unmatched. Per germline, CDR1 LNHDA and CDR2 SQIVND (reference sequence). CDR3: CASSLQGAYNEQFF. CDR3 nucleotide sequence: TGTGCCAGTAGCCTACAGGGGGCGTACAATGAGCAGTTCTTC.

The chain carries TRBV7-6 and TRBJ1-5; maybe TRBD1 (5 bases). The CDR3 loop spans 14 amino acids. The V gene lost 1 base and the J gene lost 4 bases, with 8 bases spanning the gap. The germline gives CDR1 SGHVS, CDR2 FNYEAQ. The CDR3 protein is CASSLDEGNQPQHF. Here the CDR3 DNA reads TGTGCCAGCAGCTTAGATGAGGGGAATCAGCCCCAGCATTTT. Combining the CDR3 with reference TRBV7-6 and TRBJ1-5 gives the whole variable domain GAGVSQSPRYKVTKRGQDVALRCDPISGHVSLYWYRQALGQGPEFLTYFNYEAQQDKSGLPNDRFSAERPEGSISTLTIQRTEQRDSAMYRCASSLDEGNQPQHFGDGTRLSIL.

J is TRBJ2-5 and V is TRBV6-6; no clear D. V dropped 2 bases and J dropped 6 bases, with 7 bases sitting between them. CDR3 length: 12 amino acids. Germline CDR1 is MNHNY and CDR2 is SVGAGI (reference sequence). CDR3 coding DNA: TGTGCCAGCAGTTACGCTTGGAAGACCCAGTACTTC. Its protein product is CASSYAWKTQYF.

The chain recombines TRBV12-3 or TRBV12-4 with TRBJ2-7, with a weak D call TRBD2 (5 bases). Trimming left V 6 bases short and J 4 bases short, with 19 bases between. There are 15 residues in the CDR3. CDR3 sequence: CASSPRGSASYEQYF. CDR3 coding DNA: TGTGCCAGCAGCCCCCGGGGTTCGGCATCTTACGAGCAGTACTTC.

The chain is built from TRBV7-2 and TRBJ2-3; 10 bases map to TRBD2. The CDR3 has 15 amino acids. Per germline, CDR1 SGHTA and CDR2 FQGNSA. V lost 5 bases, J lost 4 bases, and 6 bases stayed unmatched. The CDR3: CASSVSGGDADTQYF. CDR3 nucleotides: TGTGCCAGCAGCGTGAGCGGGGGGGATGCAGATACGCAGTATTTT. Drawing the rest from reference TRBV7-2 and TRBJ2-3, the complete variable domain is GAGVSQSPSNKVTEKGKDVELRCDPISGHTALYWYRQSLGQGLEFLIYFQGNSAPDKSGLPSDRFSAERTGGSVSTLTIQRTQQEDSAVYLCASSVSGGDADTQYFGPGTRLTVL.

The CDR3 DNA is TGTGCCAGCAGCCCTACAGGGGACTTCAATGAGCAGTTCTTC. This gives the protein CASSPTGDFNEQFF. This rearrangement joins TRBV11-2 to TRBJ2-1, with a tentative D call TRBD1 (7 bases). This CDR3 has 14 residues. V was shortened by 5 bases and J by 6 bases, with 14 bases between the two germline ends. Germline CDR1 SGHAT, CDR2 FQNNGV. The variable domain in full, with the rest retrieved from reference TRBV11-2 and TRBJ2-1, is EAGVAQSPRYKIIEKRQSVAFWCNPISGHATLYWYQQILGQGPKLLIQFQNNGVVDDSQLPKDRFSAERLKGVDSTLKIQPAKLEDSAVYLCASSPTGDFNEQFFGPGTRLTVL.

This clonotype was observed a handful of times. The V and J genes are TRBV24-1 and TRBJ2-1; 8 bases map to TRBD2. Germline V lookup: CDR1 KGHDR, CDR2 SFDVKD. V lost 0 bases, J lost 7 bases, and 16 bases stayed unmatched. The CDR3 is 19 amino acids. This CDR3 reads CATSDLLPPVLAGTNEQFF. The CDR3 region has the DNA TGTGCCACCAGTGATTTGCTCCCCCCGGTTCTAGCGGGCACTAATGAGCAGTTCTTC.

The DNA for the CDR3 is TGTGCCAGCAGCTTGGGGCGACAGGGAGACGAGCAGTACTTC. Translating it yields CASSLGRQGDEQYF. The rearrangement uses TRBV5-4 and TRBJ2-7, with TRBD1 identical over 7 bases. This CDR3 spans 14 amino acids. After removal of 0 bases from V and 5 bases from J, the junction contained 5 bases not matched to a gene. Germline assignment: CDR1 SGHNT and CDR2 YYREEE (reference sequence).

The rearrangement links TRBV14 to TRBJ2-2; D is uncertain. Germline CDR1 and CDR2: SGHDN and FVKESK. The length of the CDR3 is 14 residues. The V end was cut by 0 bases, the J end by 4 bases, with 6 bases between. CDR3 loop: CASSQESLTGELFF. CDR3 nucleotides: TGTGCCAGCAGCCAAGAGTCACTCACCGGGGAGCTGTTTTTT.

The rearrangement links TRBV19 to TRBJ2-1; D gene uncertain. CDR3 length: 14 amino acids. The germline V gene encodes CDR1 LNHDA and CDR2 SQIVND (reference sequence). Between the trimmed V and J ends, which lost 4 bases and 4 bases, there was a span of 11 bases. The CDR3, as DNA: TGTGCCAGTAGTAGAGGCCCCAGTTACAATGAGCAGTTCTTC. It encodes CASSRGPSYNEQFF.

This chain connects TRBV12-3 or TRBV12-4 to TRBJ2-6, with D perhaps TRBD1 (6 bases). Trimming removed 3 bases at V and 2 bases at J, with 17 bases between. The CDR3 sequence is 18 residues long. DNA for the CDR3: TGTGCCAGCAGTTTCACCCTGGACAGCGGACCTGGGGCCAACGTCCTGACTTTC. Translation: CASSFTLDSGPGANVLTF.

The chain links TRBV12-3 or TRBV12-4 to TRBJ1-4; 8 bases are shared with TRBD1. V was pared by 6 bases and J by 6 bases, with 9 bases of the junction left unmatched. The CDR3 has 15 residues. In DNA, the CDR3 is TGTGCCAGCAGAGATGGACAGGGAGGATATGAAAAACTGTTTTTT. Amino acids: CASRDGQGGYEKLFF.

In its sample, this clonotype was seen a few times. The V call is TRBV12-3 or TRBV12-4, the J call TRBJ1-1, with D perhaps TRBD1 (6 bases). Trimming left V 6 bases short and J 5 bases short, with 16 bases between. The CDR3 spans 14 residues. This CDR3 is CASRGGGTWTEAFF. As DNA, the CDR3 is TGTGCCAGCAGGGGGGGCGGGACGTGGACTGAAGCTTTCTTT.

This clonotype was seen repeatedly, ten times or more. This sequence joins TRBV7-8 and TRBJ1-2; possible D gene TRBD1, 6 bases. Germline V lookup: CDR1 SGHVS, CDR2 FQNEAQ. V shed 3 bases and J shed 3 bases, with 14 bases lying between them. CDR3 length: 15 residues. CDR3 loop: CASSLGEGGYYGYTF. The CDR3 nucleotides are TGTGCCAGCAGCTTGGGGGAGGGGGGTTACTATGGCTACACCTTC.

A single count supports this clonotype. V is TRBV7-6 and J is TRBJ1-4; possible D gene TRBD1, 6 bases. Germline assignment: CDR1 SGHVS and CDR2 FNYEAQ. The CDR3 is 14 residues long. The V end was cut by 5 bases, the J end by 6 bases, with 13 bases between. The CDR3 is CASSLGQNYEKLFF. Here the CDR3 DNA reads TGTGCCAGCAGCCTCGGACAGAATTATGAAAAACTGTTTTTT.

The gene calls are TRBV4-1 and TRBJ2-7; TRBD2 matches 8 bases. Germline V gene data show CDR1 as MGHRA and CDR2 as YSYEKL. V lost 1 base, J lost 6 bases, and 11 bases stayed unmatched. The CDR3 loop spans 16 amino acids. The CDR3 sequence: CASSQGGLVGPSEQYF. CDR3 bases: TGCGCCAGCAGCCAAGGGGGACTAGTCGGACCCTCCGAGCAGTACTTC.

The J gene is TRBJ2-5, the V gene TRBV28, with unresolved D. Germline V gene data show CDR1 as MDHEN and CDR2 as SYDVKM. Trimming took 5 bases from V and 5 from J, leaving 15 bases between them. The CDR3 consists of 14 residues. The chain's CDR3 is CASSPPTELETQYF. CDR3 DNA sequence: TGTGCCAGCAGTCCGCCGACGGAGCTGGAGACCCAGTACTTC.

Ten or more counts support this clonotype. A read error may be the cause here, since a much bigger clone is one base away. V is TRBV12-3 or TRBV12-4 and J is TRBJ2-1; D call uncertain. Trimming pared 6 bases from V and 1 base from J, leaving 7 bases between. The CDR3 loop spans 13 amino acids. This chain's CDR3 is CASSFASYNEQFF. The CDR3 DNA follows: TGTGCCAGCAGCTTCGCGTCCTACAATGAGCAGTTCTTC.

The rearrangement uses TRBV19 and TRBJ2-3; 7 positions match TRBD2. The CDR3 sequence is 13 residues long. Per the germline V gene, CDR1 is LNHDA and CDR2 is SQIVND (reference sequence). V was pared by 5 bases and J by 7 bases, with 6 bases of the junction left unmatched. CDR3 in amino acids: CASSSGTINTQYF. The DNA of the CDR3 is TGTGCCAGTAGTTCGGGGACTATCAATACGCAGTATTTT.

The chain joins TRBV9 to TRBJ1-1, with D unresolved. Germline V gene data show CDR1 as SGDLS and CDR2 as YYNGEE. The CDR3 length is 16 residues. Trimming removed 4 bases at V and 0 bases at J, with 16 bases between. The CDR3 DNA reads TGTGCCAGCAGCCTTTCTGGTGGGTCGCTGAACACTGAAGCTTTCTTT. Protein product: CASSLSGGSLNTEAFF.

The V call is TRBV27, the J call TRBJ2-7, with 10 bases that match TRBD2. The CDR3 runs to 14 residues. The germline V gene has CDR1 MNHEY and CDR2 SMNVEV (reference sequence). V shed 2 bases, J shed 4 bases, and the junction held 2 bases outside the gene matches. CDR3 sequence reads: CASSLLAGAYEQYF. The CDR3 DNA is TGTGCCAGCAGTTTACTAGCGGGGGCTTACGAGCAGTACTTC.

V gene TRBV7-9 combines with J gene TRBJ1-5; D call uncertain. The V gene's germline CDR1 is SEHNR and CDR2 FQNEAQ (reference sequence). The CDR3 consists of 15 residues. Trimming left V 1 base short and J 2 bases short, with 9 bases between. CDR3 in DNA: TGTGCCAGCAGCTTAGGGGCCGCTGGCAATCAGCCCCAGCATTTT. Amino acid sequence: CASSLGAAGNQPQHF.